This T cell receptor beta chain was identified in a study of regulatory T cells in long-lasting Graves disease. Regarding time point: persistent/refractory GD, antithyroid drugs over 5 years with positive TRAb. The authors made the TCR library using RNA they extracted from PBMCs. Construction of the TCR beta libraries employed iRepertoire HTBI primers in conjunction with Arm-PCR of CDR3 regions. TCRdb called the multiplex PCR reads again in MiXCR, with one record for every CDR3 protein. The sample shows 350,000 to 450,000 distinct CDR3 sequences, about 20% of them seen only once. Study results and caveats: Comparison showed that persistent patients shared more public clonotypes (fewer than 3,000) than new patients (966).

Concerning this clonotype itself: Its antigen is not known.

The clonotype originates from a female donor with Graves disease. Specimen: peripheral blood mononuclear cells (PBMCs), collected when the disease was refractory, from a patient treated with antithyroid drugs.

CDR3 bases: TGTGCCAGCAGGAGCCCGGGACGGCGCCCCTACGAGCAGTACTTC. Its protein is CASRSPGRRPYEQYF. This sequence joins TRBV11-2 and TRBJ2-7; perhaps D is TRBD1 or TRBD2 (5 bases each). The CDR3 contains 15 residues. The V end lost 6 bases, the J end lost 2 bases, and 17 bases lay between the germline ends. Germline CDR1 is SGHAT and CDR2 is FQNNGV.